One TCR beta chain is described in this entry. The sample originates from a study of blood T cell repertoires in COVID-19. Study-level information: From the United States, Italy and Spain came samples of acute and convalescent COVID-19. T cells, B-cell-depleted T cells, or PBMCs provided the cDNA or gDNA that served as material.

The authors' processing: Estimation of nucleated cell counts relied on the amplification of reference gene primers. Method: immunoSEQ multiplex PCR; TCRdb's copy keeps in-frame clones and lacks some. V and J calls and clone size follow that table, whereas D and trimming were derived from the DNA. This table has tens of thousands of clones, approximately 90% appearing once. Looked up from germline, CDR1 is SNHLY and CDR2 is FYNNEI. V gave up 5 bases and J gave up 3 bases; unmatched junction bases: 12. CDR3 length: 17 residues. The TCR sequence derives from a man in his sixties with acute or convalescent COVID-19. Material for sequencing was peripheral blood. The V and J genes are TRBV2 and TRBJ2-7, with 11 bases lining up with TRBD1. The DNA of the CDR3 is TGTGCCAGCAGTTCCACGTCCGGGGACAGGGGGTTCTACGAGCAGTACTTC. It is translated as CASSSTSGDRGFYEQYF. Based on the CDR3 plus reference TRBV2 and TRBJ2-7, the full variable domain is EPEVTQTPSHQVTQMGQEVILRCVPISNHLYFYWYRQILGQKVEFLVSFYNNEISEKSEIFDDQFSVERPDGSNFTLKIRSTKLEDSAMYFCASSSTSGDRGFYEQYFGPGTRLTVT.